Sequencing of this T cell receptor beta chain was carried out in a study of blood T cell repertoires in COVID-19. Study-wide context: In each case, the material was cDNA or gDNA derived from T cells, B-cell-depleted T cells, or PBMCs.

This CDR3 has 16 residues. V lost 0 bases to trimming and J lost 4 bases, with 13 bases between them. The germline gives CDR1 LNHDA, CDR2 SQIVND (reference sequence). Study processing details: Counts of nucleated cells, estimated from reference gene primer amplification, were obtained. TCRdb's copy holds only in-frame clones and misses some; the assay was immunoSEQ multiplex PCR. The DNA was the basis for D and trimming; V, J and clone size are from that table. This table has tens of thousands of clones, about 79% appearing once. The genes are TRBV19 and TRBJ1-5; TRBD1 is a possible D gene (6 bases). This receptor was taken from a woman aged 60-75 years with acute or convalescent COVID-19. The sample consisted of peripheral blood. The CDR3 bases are TGTGCCAGTAGTATAGATCCAGGGGCGTCGAATCAGCCCCAGCATTTT. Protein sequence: CASSIDPGASNQPQHF.